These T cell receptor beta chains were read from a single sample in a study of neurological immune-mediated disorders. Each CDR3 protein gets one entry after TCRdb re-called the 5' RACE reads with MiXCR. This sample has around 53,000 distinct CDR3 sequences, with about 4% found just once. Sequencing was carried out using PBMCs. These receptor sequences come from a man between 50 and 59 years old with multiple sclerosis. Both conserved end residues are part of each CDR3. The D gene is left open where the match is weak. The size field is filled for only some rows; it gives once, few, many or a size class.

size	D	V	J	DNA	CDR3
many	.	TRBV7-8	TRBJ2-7	TGTGCCAGCAGCTTAGGAGGGACAAAGACCCCCTACGAGCAGTACTTC	CASSLGGTKTPYEQYF
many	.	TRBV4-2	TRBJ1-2	TGTGCCAGCAGCCCTGGACAGCTTTACTATGGCTACACCTTC	CASSPGQLYYGYTF
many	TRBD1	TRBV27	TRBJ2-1	TGTGCCAGCAGGGGACAGGGAATTGAGCAGTTCTTC	CASRGQGIEQFF
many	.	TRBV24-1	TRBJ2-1	TGTGCCACCAGTGATCGCCTGGGCGCAAACTACAATGAGCAGTTCTTC	CATSDRLGANYNEQFF
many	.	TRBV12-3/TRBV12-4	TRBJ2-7	TGTGCCAGCAGGGCTTTAGGGCTCTCCTACGAGCAGTACTTC	CASRALGLSYEQYF
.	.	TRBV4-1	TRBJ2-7	TGCGCCAGCAGCCAAGTATCGCTAGCGTCGGGCGAGCAGTACTTC	CASSQVSLASGEQYF
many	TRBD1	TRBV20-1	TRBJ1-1	TGCAGTGCTAGAGATACACAGGGGGCGGAGTGGACTGAAGCTTTCTTT	CSARDTQGAEWTEAFF
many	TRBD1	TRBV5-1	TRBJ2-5	TGCGCCAGCACCCGACAGGGGGGAGAGCAAGAGACCCAGTACTTC	CASTRQGGEQETQYF
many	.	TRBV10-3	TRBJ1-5	TGTGCCATCAGGGGGGCAGGGGGCAATCAGCCCCAGCATTTT	CAIRGAGGNQPQHF
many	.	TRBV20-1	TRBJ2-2	TGCAGTGCCATTACGACCGGGGAGCTGTTTTTT	CSAITTGELFF
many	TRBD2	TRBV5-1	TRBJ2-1	TGCGCCAGCAGCGACCCACCGACTAGCCTTCCATACTCCTTC	CASSDPPTSLPYSF
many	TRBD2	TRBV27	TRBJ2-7	TGTGCCAGCAGTTTATCTCTAGCGGGAGTCCGGAGCGAGCAGTACTTC	CASSLSLAGVRSEQYF
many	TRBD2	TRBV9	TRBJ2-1	TGTGCCAGCAGCGTTAGCGGGGGACTTTACAATGAGCAGTTCTTC	CASSVSGGLYNEQFF
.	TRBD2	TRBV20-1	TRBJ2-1	TGCAGTGCCGATAGCGGGAGGGCCGAGTACAATGAGCAGTTCTTC	CSADSGRAEYNEQFF
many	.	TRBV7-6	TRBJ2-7	TGTGCCAGCTCAGGGGTGCCGAGCGAGCAGTACTTC	CASSGVPSEQYF
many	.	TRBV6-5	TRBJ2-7	TGTGCCAGCAGTTACAGGGCCGAATACGAGCAGTACTTC	CASSYRAEYEQYF
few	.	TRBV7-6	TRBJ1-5	TGTGCCAGCAGCCCCCGGTTGAGTAGCAATCAGCCCCAGCATTTT	CASSPRLSSNQPQHF
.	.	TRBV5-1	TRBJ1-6	TGCGCCAGCAGGCAGGATAGGGGGTATAATTCACCCCTCAACTTT	CASRQDRGYNSPLNF
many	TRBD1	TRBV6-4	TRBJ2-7	TGTGCCAGCAGTGACCTTCGGACAGGGGAAACCTACGAGCAGTACTTC	CASSDLRTGETYEQYF
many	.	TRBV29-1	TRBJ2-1	TGCAGCGGAGTGGGGGGTGGCGGGACTTACAATGAGCAGTTCTTC	CSGVGGGGTYNEQFF
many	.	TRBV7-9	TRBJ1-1	TGTGCCAGCAGCTTAGTTCCGGGAGAGCCTGAAGCTTTCTTT	CASSLVPGEPEAFF
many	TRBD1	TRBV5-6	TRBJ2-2	TGTGCCAGCAGCTTCATGACAGGGGATGGGGGCACCGGGGAGCTGTTTTTT	CASSFMTGDGGTGELFF
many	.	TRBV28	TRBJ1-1	TGTGCCAGCAGAGAAGCGGGGGGGGTCGGCCTGAACACTGAAGCTTTCTTT	CASREAGGVGLNTEAFF
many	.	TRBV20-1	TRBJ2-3	TGCAGTGCTGACGGTCGGGCGGAGCTAGCAAGAGATACGCAGTATTTT	CSADGRAELARDTQYF
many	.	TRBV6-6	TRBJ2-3	TGTGCCAGCAGTTACTCGACAAGCAGGGAACTCACAGATACGCAGTATTTT	CASSYSTSRELTDTQYF
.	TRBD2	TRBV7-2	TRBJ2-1	TGTGCCAGCAGCTTAGTAGGATGGACTAGCGGAGACCGAGGGAATGAGCAGTTCTTC	CASSLVGWTSGDRGNEQFF
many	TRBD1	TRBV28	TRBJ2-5	TGTGCCAGCAGTAGGGACAGGGTCGGCCAAGAGACCCAGTACTTC	CASSRDRVGQETQYF
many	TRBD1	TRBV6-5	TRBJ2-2	TGTGCCAGCAGTACAGACAGGGGCGGTGGCGGGGAGCTGTTTTTT	CASSTDRGGGGELFF
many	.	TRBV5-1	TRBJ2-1	TGCGCCAGCAGCTTGGGTCAGGGTGGGTACAATGAGCAGTTCTTC	CASSLGQGGYNEQFF
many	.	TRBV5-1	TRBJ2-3	TGCGCCAGCAGCCCCAACACAGATACGCAGTATTTT	CASSPNTDTQYF
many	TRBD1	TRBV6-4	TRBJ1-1	TGTGCCAGCAGTGCCGGGACAGGGGGCACTGAAGCTTTCTTT	CASSAGTGGTEAFF
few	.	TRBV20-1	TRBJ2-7	TGCAGTGCTGTAGCTATCGGGGAGGACTACGAGCAGTACTTC	CSAVAIGEDYEQYF
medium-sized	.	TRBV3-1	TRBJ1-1	TGTGCCAGCAGCCAGGAGGTCCTGAACACTGAAGCTTTCTTT	CASSQEVLNTEAFF